This T cell receptor beta chain stems from a study of CD8 T cell repertoires and HIV-1 epitope variants. The wider study: Twenty-five autologous and known Gag and Nef epitope variant peptides each stimulated T cells separately. Overall study results and limits: Of about 10 antigen-specific beta clonotypes, 6 or 7 appeared to cross-react with escape variants.

The assay was immunoSEQ multiplex PCR, and TCRdb's table has in-frame clones only and misses some. The repertoire includes approximately 5,400 clones, about 68% of them detected once, and 40% to 45% sits in the top ten. The CDR3 length is 13 residues. Germline loops: CDR1 SGHDT, CDR2 YYEEEE. V dropped 0 bases and J dropped 6 bases, with 7 bases sitting between them. To note about this clone: Its antigen is not known.

Sequencing input: cultured CD8+ T cells derived from PBMCs. This chain uses TRBV5-6 with TRBJ2-1; D remains unclear. The clonotype was recovered from a male donor with HIV. The CDR3 here is CASSLVQANEQFF. The DNA of the CDR3 is TGTGCCAGCAGCTTGGTGCAGGCCAATGAGCAGTTCTTC.